The rows below give T cell receptor beta chains drawn from one sample of a study of T cell changes during pregnancy in multiple sclerosis. The method was immunoSEQ multiplex PCR; TCRdb's version includes in-frame clones alone and lacks a portion of them. The sample records around 80,000 clones, about 95% being singletons. The specimen comprised peripheral blood, sampled in the second trimester of pregnancy. The receptors here all came from a female donor with multiple sclerosis, enrolled in a pregnancy study. The CDR3 runs from the conserved cysteine through the conserved F or W. A D gene is named only where the DNA matches it firmly.

v_gene	d_gene	j_gene	len	CDR3aa	CDR3nt
TRBV19	TRBD2	TRBJ2-7	13	CASSSAGGSEQYF	TGTGCCAGTAGTTCAGCGGGAGGATCCGAGCAGTACTTC
TRBV18	.	TRBJ2-1	15	CASSPSRTQYNEQFF	TGTGCCAGCTCCCCCTCCCGTACCCAGTACAATGAGCAGTTCTTC
TRBV18	.	TRBJ1-1	14	CASSPEDLNTEAFF	TGTGCCAGCTCACCCGAGGATCTGAACACTGAAGCTTTCTTT
TRBV11-2	.	TRBJ2-3	12	CASSSYIDTQYF	TGTGCCAGCAGCTCGTATATAGATACGCAGTATTTT
TRBV27	TRBD1	TRBJ1-4	14	CASSPGTGSEKLFF	TGTGCCAGCAGTCCTGGGACAGGGAGTGAAAAACTGTTTTTT
TRBV5-6	TRBD2	TRBJ2-2	18	CASSSILAGVYNTGELFF	TGTGCCAGCAGCTCGATACTAGCGGGAGTTTATAACACCGGGGAGCTGTTTTTT
TRBV5-1	.	TRBJ2-5	13	CASSALTGETQYF	TGCGCCAGCAGCGCCCTAACGGGGGAGACCCAGTACTTC
TRBV28	TRBD1	TRBJ1-2	13	CASNRGQNYGYTF	TGTGCCAGCAACCGGGGACAGAACTATGGCTACACCTTC
TRBV6-4	.	TRBJ2-3	16	CASSPSQGRGTDTQYF	TGTGCCAGCAGCCCCTCACAGGGTCGGGGCACAGATACGCAGTATTTT
TRBV5-1	.	TRBJ2-3	11	CASSLRGTQYF	TGCGCCAGCAGCTTACGCGGTACGCAGTATTTT
TRBV2	.	TRBJ2-7	16	CASSGEVLFGDYEQYF	TGTGCCAGCAGTGGGGAAGTGCTCTTCGGGGACTACGAGCAGTACTTC
TRBV6-5	.	TRBJ2-7	13	CASSLGSSYEQYF	TGTGCCAGCAGTTTGGGGAGCTCCTACGAGCAGTACTTC